This T cell receptor beta chain was obtained from a study of control samples from healthy donors and cancer patients. In germline, CDR1 is MGHRA, CDR2 YSYEKL. Trimming left V 0 bases short and J 5 bases short, with 16 bases between. This CDR3 spans 16 amino acids. Using immunoSEQ multiplex PCR, the repertoire was profiled, and TCRdb retains in-frame clones only, with some absent. The repertoire holds approximately 150,000 clones, with roughly 90% as singletons. The TCR sequence derives from a man aged 50-59 years with head and neck cancer. Sequencing was performed on PBMCs. The chain joins TRBV4-1 to TRBJ2-5; the D is unclear. CDR3 residues: CASSQDLGIPLETQYF. In DNA, the CDR3 is TGCGCCAGCAGCCAAGATCTAGGCATTCCCCTGGAGACCCAGTACTTC.